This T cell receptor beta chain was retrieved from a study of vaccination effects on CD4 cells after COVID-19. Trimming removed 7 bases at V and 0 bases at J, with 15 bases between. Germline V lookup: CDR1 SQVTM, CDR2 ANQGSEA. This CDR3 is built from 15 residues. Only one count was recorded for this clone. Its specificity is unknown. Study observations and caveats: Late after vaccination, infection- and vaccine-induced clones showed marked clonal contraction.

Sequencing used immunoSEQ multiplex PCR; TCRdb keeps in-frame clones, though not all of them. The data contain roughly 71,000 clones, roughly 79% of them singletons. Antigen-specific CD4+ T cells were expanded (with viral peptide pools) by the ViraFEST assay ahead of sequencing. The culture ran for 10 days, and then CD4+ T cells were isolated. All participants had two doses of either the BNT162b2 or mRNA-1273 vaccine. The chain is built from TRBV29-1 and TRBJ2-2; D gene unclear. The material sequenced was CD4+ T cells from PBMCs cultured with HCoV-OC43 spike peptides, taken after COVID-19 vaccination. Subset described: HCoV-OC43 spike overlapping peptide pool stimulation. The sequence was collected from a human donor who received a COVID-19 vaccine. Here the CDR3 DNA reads TGCAGCGCCCGACCCGCAGGTGCGAACACCGGGGAGCTGTTTTTT. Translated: CSARPAGANTGELFF.